A selection of T cell receptor beta chains follows, all from one sample in a study of T cell changes during pregnancy in multiple sclerosis. Repertoires were generated with immunoSEQ multiplex PCR, while TCRdb's copy carries only in-frame clones and drops some. The sample holds about 64,000 clones, roughly 91% seen once. The sample consisted of peripheral blood, taken in the second trimester of pregnancy. The receptor source for this set is a female donor in good health, enrolled as a control in a pregnancy study. Each CDR3 is given with its conserved first and last residue. The D gene is left open where the match is weak. The size field is filled for only some rows; it gives once, few, many or a size class.

V gene	D gene	clone size	J gene	CDR3 DNA	CDR3 protein
TRBV10-2	-	-	TRBJ1-1	TGCGCCAGCAGCCTCTCCAGCGGGAGGACTGAAGCTTTCTTT	CASSLSSGRTEAFF
TRBV15	-	few	TRBJ1-1	TGTGCCACCAGCAGAAGACAGGTGAACACTGAAGCTTTCTTT	CATSRRQVNTEAFF
TRBV10-1	TRBD1	once	TRBJ2-3	TGCGCCAGCAGTACGGACAGGGGGCAGACGCAGTATTTT	CASSTDRGQTQYF
TRBV29-1	-	once	TRBJ2-1	TGCAGCGCTGAGGGGGGGGTTGGTTTGGACAATGAGCAGTTCTTC	CSAEGGVGLDNEQFF
TRBV19	TRBD1	-	TRBJ1-1	TGTGCCAGTAGTATGCCCAGGGGGCGTGAAGCTTTCTTT	CASSMPRGREAFF
TRBV25-1	TRBD1	-	TRBJ2-1	TGTGCCAGCGGTGACAGGGGGCGAGGACCCAATGAGCAGTTCTTC	CASGDRGRGPNEQFF
TRBV13	TRBD1	-	TRBJ1-5	TGTGCCAGCACACAATTCGGACAGGGGACAAATCAGCCCCAGCATTTT	CASTQFGQGTNQPQHF
TRBV4-1	-	-	TRBJ2-1	TGCGCCAGCAGCCAAGTAGAACTTCTAGGCAATGAGCAGTTCTTC	CASSQVELLGNEQFF
TRBV7-3	-	-	TRBJ1-1	TGTGCCAGCAGCTTAGGAGGACGGTTCACTGAAGCTTTCTTT	CASSLGGRFTEAFF
TRBV11-2	-	once	TRBJ1-1	TGTGCCAGCAGGCCGGGGTGGGGGACAAACACTGAAGCTTTCTTT	CASRPGWGTNTEAFF
TRBV19	TRBD2	-	TRBJ2-5	TGTGCCAGTAGTATCCGGACTAGCGGGGTTGAGACCCAGTACTTC	CASSIRTSGVETQYF
TRBV7-2	-	-	TRBJ1-1	TGTGCCAGCAGCCTGGGGGCTTTGAACACTGAAGCTTTCTTT	CASSLGALNTEAFF
TRBV5-1	TRBD1	-	TRBJ2-1	TGCGCCAGCAGCTTTCGACCGGGACAGGGACTTCGGGGGTGGGATGAGCAGTTCTTC	CASSFRPGQGLRGWDEQFF
TRBV6-6	TRBD2	-	TRBJ2-1	TGTGCCAGCATACGGGTAGCGGGAGGGTACAATGAGCAGTTCTTC	CASIRVAGGYNEQFF
TRBV25-1	-	-	TRBJ1-1	TGTGCCAGCAGTGGTAACACCTACACTGAAGCTTTCTTT	CASSGNTYTEAFF
TRBV4-2	TRBD2	few	TRBJ2-5	TGTGCCAGCAGCCCGGGGGGGGTTGGGGAGACCCAGTACTTC	CASSPGGVGETQYF
TRBV6-6	TRBD2	-	TRBJ2-1	TGTGCCAGCATTCCCCCGGGTAGCGGGGGCCAGCAGTTCTTC	CASIPPGSGGQQFF
TRBV11-2	TRBD1	-	TRBJ2-2	TGTGCCAGCAGCGAGCTACAGGGGTTCGGGGAGCTGTTTTTT	CASSELQGFGELFF
TRBV5-1	-	-	TRBJ2-3	TGCGCCAGCAGCTTAGGCGGGATCACAGATACGCAGTATTTT	CASSLGGITDTQYF
TRBV5-4	-	once	TRBJ2-2	TGTGCCAGCAGCTCCCGGCGGGGGCGGGATACCGGGGAGCTGTTTTTT	CASSSRRGRDTGELFF
TRBV6-5	-	-	TRBJ2-1	TGTGCCAGCAGTTACTATGAGGGCAATGAGCAGTTCTTC	CASSYYEGNEQFF
TRBV6-1	-	-	TRBJ2-7	TGTGCCAGCAGTACCCGACAGGCCTACGAGCAGTACTTC	CASSTRQAYEQYF
TRBV28	TRBD1	-	TRBJ1-5	TGTGCCAGCAGTTTATCGTTCAGGGGGGGCAATCAGCCCCAGCATTTT	CASSLSFRGGNQPQHF
TRBV10-2	TRBD2	few	TRBJ2-3	TGCGCCAGCACCTCGGCTAGCGGGGGGGCAGATACGCAGTATTTT	CASTSASGGADTQYF
TRBV19	-	-	TRBJ1-5	TGTGCCAGTAGTATCTCAGTTTATCAGCCCCAGCATTTT	CASSISVYQPQHF
TRBV19	TRBD2	-	TRBJ2-1	TGTGCCAGTAGACTTGGGACTAGCTACTACAATGAGCAGTTCTTC	CASRLGTSYYNEQFF
TRBV18	-	-	TRBJ2-1	TGTGCCAGCTCTGGGGCCTCCTACAATGAGCAGTTCTTC	CASSGASYNEQFF
TRBV11-2	-	-	TRBJ1-5	TGTGCCAGCAGCTTAGATGGGCAGATCAGCAATCAGCCCCAGCATTTT	CASSLDGQISNQPQHF
TRBV18	TRBD2	-	TRBJ2-1	TGTGCCAGCTCCGAGGGACTAGGGGACAATGAGCAGTTCTTC	CASSEGLGDNEQFF
TRBV6-4	-	-	TRBJ2-3	TGTGCCAGCAGTGACGGGGCAGGGGCCACAGATACGCAGTATTTT	CASSDGAGATDTQYF
TRBV5-5	-	-	TRBJ2-7	TGTGCCAGCAGCAAAGAGGCCTACGAGCAGTACTTC	CASSKEAYEQYF
TRBV7-6	-	-	TRBJ2-7	TGTGCCAGCAGCTCATGGACAGGGAGGGGGTACGAGCAGTACTTC	CASSSWTGRGYEQYF
TRBV7-6	TRBD2	-	TRBJ2-1	TGTGCCAGCAGCCCGCGTGCCGGGGGGGCCTACAATGAGCAGTTCTTC	CASSPRAGGAYNEQFF
TRBV6-1	TRBD2	once	TRBJ2-1	TGTGCCAGCAGTGTCCCGGGACTAGCGGTCCATGAGCAGTTCTTC	CASSVPGLAVHEQFF
TRBV9	TRBD2	-	TRBJ2-7	TGTGCCAGCAACGAAGCGGGGGGCTTCTACGAGCAGTACTTC	CASNEAGGFYEQYF
TRBV6-1	-	-	TRBJ1-2	TGTGCCAGCAGTGAAATCGGGGGGCCTCCGGGCTTC	CASSEIGGPPGF
TRBV5-6	-	-	TRBJ1-1	TGTGCCAGCAGCTTCCCTGTGAACACTGAAGCTTTCTTT	CASSFPVNTEAFF
TRBV7-9	TRBD1	-	TRBJ2-5	TGTGCCAGCAGCTTAGCGGCAGGGGGCGGACAAGAGACCCAGTACTTC	CASSLAAGGGQETQYF
TRBV10-2	-	-	TRBJ1-1	TGCGCCAGCACCGCGCGGGGGCTTGCGAACACTGAAGCTTTCTTT	CASTARGLANTEAFF
TRBV28	-	-	TRBJ2-3	TGTGCCAGCAGTTTAAGGAGTGGACACACAGATACGCAGTATTTT	CASSLRSGHTDTQYF
TRBV6-1	TRBD1	-	TRBJ1-5	TGTGCCAGCAGTGAATTGTCAGGGGGCATGAATCAGCCCCAGCATTTT	CASSELSGGMNQPQHF
TRBV2	TRBD1	few	TRBJ1-1	TGTGCCAGCGACGAAGACAGGGGGAACACTGAAGCTTTCTTT	CASDEDRGNTEAFF
TRBV1	-	-	TRBJ2-1	TGCACCAGCAGCCAGCCTATAACTAGCGGGAGGGTTAATGAGCAGTTCTTC	CTSSQPITSGRVNEQFF
TRBV2	-	-	TRBJ1-1	TGTGCCAGCAGTGAAGCCCAGGGGAACACTGAAGCTTTCTTT	CASSEAQGNTEAFF
TRBV10-3	TRBD1	-	TRBJ1-3	TGTGCCATCCGCTCGGGGGACAGGGTGGGACTCAGCTCCTCTGGAAACACCATATATTTT	CAIRSGDRVGLSSSGNTIYF